The next 5 T cell receptor beta chains were all read from a single sample in a study of T-cell reconstitution after alpha-beta-depleted transplantation in children. Researchers prepared the TCRbeta library using unique molecular identifiers, the study reports. MiXCR, run by TCRdb on the PCR reads, gives a single entry per CDR3 protein. The sample has approximately 490,000 distinct CDR3 sequences, around 13% seen once. Specimen: PBMCs from the stem cell graft donor, collected from the stem cell graft. The source of these receptors is a human donor who donated a stem cell graft to a child with combined immunodeficiency.

Only a few counts were recorded for this clonotype. V usage is TRBV4-3 and J usage is TRBJ2-1, with 16 bases that match TRBD2. Germline V gene lookup returns CDR1 LGHNA and CDR2 YSLEER. Losses at the gene ends were 0 bases for V and 9 bases for J; bases not matched to a gene: 8. The CDR3 loop spans 18 amino acids. In DNA, the CDR3 is TGCGCCAGCAGCCAAGACGGAGGGGGACTAGCGGGAGGGGGTGAGCAGTTCTTC. As protein: CASSQDGGGLAGGGEQFF.

This chain joins TRBV30 and TRBJ2-5; maybe TRBD2 (5 bases). Trimming cost V 4 bases and J 2 bases, with 8 bases left between them. Germline CDR1 GTSNPN, CDR2 SVGIG (reference sequence). There are 12 residues in the CDR3. CDR3 amino acids: CAWTSGQETQYF. CDR3 bases: TGTGCCTGGACGAGCGGTCAAGAGACCCAGTACTTC.

This clonotype occurred many times. The V and J genes are TRBV29-1 and TRBJ2-3; 10 bases agree with TRBD1. The trim removed 6 bases at V and 6 bases at J, leaving 6 bases unmatched. Germline CDR1 and CDR2: SQVTM and ANQGSEA. The CDR3 length is 13 residues. CDR3 coding DNA: TGCAGCGTCGACAGGGGGCTGGAGGATACGCAGTATTTT. Protein sequence: CSVDRGLEDTQYF.

This clonotype came up many times. The chain joins TRBV29-1 to TRBJ2-3; 7 positions agree with TRBD1. The CDR3 totals 13 residues. V lost 7 bases, J lost 1 base, and 5 bases stayed unmatched. Looked up from germline, CDR1 is SQVTM and CDR2 is ANQGSEA. CDR3 in amino acids: CSGDSEGTDTQYF. The CDR3 DNA is TGCAGCGGGGACAGTGAGGGCACAGATACGCAGTATTTT.

There are many counts of this clonotype. The chain recombines TRBV29-1 with TRBJ2-3; the D gene is possibly TRBD2 (6 bases). V lost 6 bases to trimming and J lost 3 bases, with 10 bases between them. Per germline, CDR1 SQVTM and CDR2 ANQGSEA. The CDR3 runs to 12 residues. The CDR3 reads CSVGRGTDTQYF. The CDR3 bases are TGCAGCGTCGGTCGGGGGACAGATACGCAGTATTTT.